These 27 T cell receptor beta chains were all obtained from the same sample, sequenced in a study of control samples from healthy donors and cancer patients. The table came from immunoSEQ multiplex PCR; TCRdb's copy has only in-frame clones and leaves some out. The sample yields approximately 100,000 clones, roughly 89% seen once. The sample comprised blood. These receptors all stem from a human donor in good health. The donor label of this sample is uncertain.

By its share, this clone is medium-sized. The V and J genes are TRBV19 and TRBJ1-1; 7 bases map to TRBD1. Germline CDR1 and CDR2: LNHDA and SQIVND (reference sequence). The CDR3 runs 14 residues. Trimming removed 7 bases from V and 3 bases from J; junction bases left unmatched: 8. The CDR3 DNA sequence: TGTGCCAGTATATCGAGGGGGCTTTACACTGAAGCTTTCTTT. Residues: CASISRGLYTEAFF.

The chain recombines TRBV19 with TRBJ2-5; 7 positions agree with TRBD2. The CDR3 runs to 16 residues. Losses at the gene ends were 5 bases for V and 3 bases for J; bases not matched to a gene: 12. Germline CDR1 LNHDA, CDR2 SQIVND (reference sequence). The CDR3, as DNA: TGTGCCAGTAGTCCATATCCGAGCGGGATAGAAGAGACCCAGTACTTC. As protein: CASSPYPSGIEETQYF.

J is TRBJ2-1 and V is TRBV20-1; 11 positions agree with TRBD2. The CDR3 runs to 16 residues. Germline loops: CDR1 DFQATT, CDR2 SNEGSKA (reference sequence). The junction had 8 bases not matched to a gene; V was cut back by 3 bases and J by 4 bases. The chain's CDR3 is CSASLAGGFSYNEQFF. In DNA form, the CDR3 reads TGCAGTGCTAGTCTAGCGGGGGGTTTTTCGTACAATGAGCAGTTCTTC.

CDR3 sequence reads: CASSQAGDRSPLHF. The CDR3, as DNA: TGTGCCAGCAGCCAAGCCGGCGATAGGTCACCCCTCCACTTT. This chain links TRBV7-9 with TRBJ1-6; D uncertain. The CDR3 consists of 14 residues. Trimming pared 5 bases from V and 10 bases from J, leaving 15 bases between. Per germline, CDR1 SEHNR and CDR2 FQNEAQ (reference sequence).

The chain carries TRBV5-1 and TRBJ2-5; D call uncertain. Germline V gene data show CDR1 as SGHRS and CDR2 as YFSETQ. This CDR3 contains 13 residues. The V end lost 1 base, the J end lost 1 base, and 5 bases lay between the germline ends. The CDR3 DNA is TGCGCCAGCAGCTTGACTTTCCAAGAGACCCAGTACTTC. Protein: CASSLTFQETQYF.

This clone was seen just once. The genes are TRBV19 and TRBJ1-1; D uncertain. This CDR3 is 14 amino acids long. V was clipped by 5 bases and J by 4 bases, with 14 bases between them. From germline, CDR1 is LNHDA and CDR2 SQIVND (reference sequence). CDR3 DNA sequence: TGTGCCAGTAGTTCGAGGACCCTTGGCACTGAAGCTTTCTTT. It encodes CASSSRTLGTEAFF.

The chain has TRBV7-6 and TRBJ1-1; 8 bases fit TRBD1. CDR1 and CDR2 from the germline V gene are SGHVS and FNYEAQ. CDR3 length: 18 amino acids. The ends lost 1 base at V and 3 bases at J; junction bases unmatched: 13. The chain's CDR3 is CASSLESGSGGAYTEAFF. DNA for the CDR3: TGTGCCAGCAGCTTAGAGTCTGGGTCAGGGGGCGCGTACACTGAAGCTTTCTTT.

This clone was observed a handful of times. This chain connects TRBV5-4 to TRBJ1-3; D is perhaps TRBD1 (5 bases). The germline V gene has CDR1 SGHNT and CDR2 YYREEE (reference sequence). This CDR3 is built from 15 residues. Trimming pared 0 bases from V and 2 bases from J, leaving 9 bases between. CDR3: CASSLGAGPGNTIYF. The CDR3 nucleotides read TGTGCCAGCAGCTTGGGAGCAGGGCCTGGAAACACCATATATTTT. The full variable domain, rest sourced from reference TRBV5-4 and TRBJ1-3, is ETGVTQSPTHLIKTRGQQVTLRCSSQSGHNTVSWYQQALGQGPQFIFQYYREEENGRGNFPPRFSGLQFPNYSSELNVNALELDDSALYLCASSLGAGPGNTIYFGEGSWLTVV.

This rearrangement joins TRBV19 to TRBJ1-6; 9 bases agree with TRBD1. Germline V gene data show CDR1 as LNHDA and CDR2 as SQIVND (reference sequence). This CDR3 has 15 residues. V was pared by 7 bases and J by 7 bases, with 8 bases of the junction left unmatched. The CDR3 sequence: CASTPPGQGNSPLHF. In DNA form, the CDR3 reads TGTGCCAGTACCCCCCCGGGACAGGGAAATTCACCCCTCCACTTT.

The CDR3 nucleotides are TGTGCCAGCAGCCAAGACCTCACCCCCGGGAATGGCTACACCTTC. It translates to CASSQDLTPGNGYTF. This chain uses TRBV3-1 (or the pseudogene TRBV3-2) with TRBJ1-2, with D uncertain. The CDR3 sequence is 15 residues long. Trimming stripped 0 bases from V and 6 bases from J, with 14 bases between. Germline V gene data show CDR1 as LGHDT and CDR2 as YNNKEL (reference sequence).

This chain connects TRBV7-2 to TRBJ1-1; D is undetermined. Germline CDR1 and CDR2: SGHTA and FQGNSA. CDR3 length: 13 residues. Trimming took 1 base from V and 5 from J, leaving 8 bases between them. CDR3 residues: CASSLGNPTEAFF. In nucleotides, the CDR3 is TGTGCCAGCAGCTTAGGCAATCCAACTGAAGCTTTCTTT.

This clone was detected only a few times. The gene calls are TRBV19 and TRBJ1-2; D may be TRBD1 (5 bases). Deletions cut 4 bases from V and 5 bases from J, with 23 bases between. CDR3 length equals 17 residues. CDR1 is LNHDA and CDR2 is SQIVND in the germline V gene (reference sequence). In DNA form, the CDR3 reads TGTGCCAGTAGTAATCCGACTGACGAGGGGTTGTTTTATGGCTACACCTTC. This encodes CASSNPTDEGLFYGYTF.

DNA of the CDR3: TGTGCCAGTAGTACCCTACAGGGTGAGAGAGTTTCACCCCTCCACTTT. It yields the protein CASSTLQGERVSPLHF. The rearrangement links TRBV19 to TRBJ1-6; D is possibly TRBD1 (6 bases). The CDR3 sequence is 16 residues long. The germline V gene has CDR1 LNHDA and CDR2 SQIVND (reference sequence). The V and J ends lost 4 bases and 9 bases respectively, with 19 bases between them.

The rearrangement uses TRBV6-5 and TRBJ1-2; possibly TRBD1 for D (5 bases). Per the germline V gene, CDR1 is MNHEY and CDR2 is SVGAGI. The germline V and J ends were trimmed by 6 bases and 8 bases, with 19 bases remaining between them. The CDR3 runs to 14 residues. Here the CDR3 reads CASSNTGTHHGYTF. The CDR3 DNA follows: TGTGCCAGCAGCAACACCGGGACGCACCACGGCTACACCTTC.

The V call is TRBV30, the J call TRBJ2-2, with TRBD1 as a possible D gene (6 bases). The V gene lost 0 bases and the J gene lost 9 bases, with 17 bases spanning the gap. CDR1 and CDR2 (germline): GTSNPN, SVGIG (reference sequence). The CDR3 length is 15 residues. The CDR3 coding sequence is TGTGCCTGGAGTGTACTTACAGGGAAGAGGAGGGAGCTGTTTTTT. Encoded protein: CAWSVLTGKRRELFF. Complete variable domain (other parts from reference TRBV30 and TRBJ2-2): SQTIHQWPATLVQPVGSPLSLECTVEGTSNPNLYWYRQAAGRGLQLLFYSVGIGQISSEVPQNLSASRPQDRQFILSSKKLLLSDSGFYLCAWSVLTGKRRELFFGEGSRLTVL.

The V and J genes are TRBV6-6 and TRBJ1-1, with D perhaps matching TRBD1 (5 bases). Germline CDR1 reads MNHNY; CDR2 reads SVGAGI (reference sequence). This CDR3 is built from 15 residues. V was cut by 0 bases and J by 0 bases, with 8 bases left in between. The CDR3 loop is CASSYSQGLNTEAFF. The CDR3 DNA sequence: TGTGCCAGCAGTTACTCTCAGGGCCTGAACACTGAAGCTTTCTTT.

The rearrangement joins TRBV11-2 to TRBJ1-5, with a weak D call TRBD1 (5 bases). V lost 0 bases, J lost 1 base, and 7 bases lay in between. The CDR3 contains 15 residues. CDR1 is SGHAT, CDR2 FQNNGV, per germline. The CDR3, as DNA: TGTGCCAGCAGCTTAGAAGGGGAGAGCAATCAGCCCCAGCATTTT. This translates into CASSLEGESNQPQHF.

The J gene is TRBJ1-2, the V gene TRBV2; 8 nucleotides align to TRBD1. V dropped 7 bases and J dropped 2; count of bases not matched to a gene: 12. This CDR3 has 16 residues. CDR1 and CDR2 (germline): SNHLY, FYNNEI. In DNA form, the CDR3 reads TGTGCCAGCATCGAGTTGTCAGGGGGCCGGAACTATGGCTACACCTTC. Residues: CASIELSGGRNYGYTF.

The chain couples TRBV15 to TRBJ2-7, with a weak D call TRBD2 (6 bases). The CDR3 spans 15 residues. Per the germline V gene, CDR1 is LNHNV and CDR2 is YYDKDF (reference sequence). Trimming took 0 bases from V and 6 from J, leaving 15 bases between them. DNA of the CDR3: TGTGCCACCAGCAGAGATAGGGCTAGCGTCCGCGAGCAGTACTTC. Residues: CATSRDRASVREQYF.

V is TRBV5-4 and J is TRBJ1-1; TRBD1 aligns across 11 bases. The germline gives CDR1 SGHNT, CDR2 YYREEE (reference sequence). This CDR3 spans 15 amino acids. J gave up 5 bases and V 0 bases, and 3 bases lay outside the gene matches. For the CDR3, the DNA is TGTGCCAGCAGCTTGGGGGACAGGGGGAGGACTGAAGCTTTCTTT. Protein product: CASSLGDRGRTEAFF.

This chain connects TRBV4-1 to TRBJ1-1; 7 bases are a match to TRBD1. The germline V gene encodes CDR1 MGHRA and CDR2 YSYEKL. Trimming at V came to 1 base and at J to 7 bases, leaving 6 bases not matched to a gene. The CDR3 sequence is 14 residues long. This CDR3 is CASSQGRWDSEAFF. The CDR3 region has the DNA TGCGCCAGCAGCCAAGGCCGATGGGACAGTGAAGCTTTCTTT.

The chain carries TRBV28 and TRBJ1-6; a weak D match, TRBD1 (6 bases). Trimming took 4 bases from V and 8 from J, leaving 6 bases between them. Germline CDR1 MDHEN, CDR2 SYDVKM. This CDR3 has 12 residues. In DNA form, the CDR3 reads TGTGCCAGCAGTTCAGGGGATTCACCCCTCCACTTT. Its translation is CASSSGDSPLHF. The variable domain in full, completed from reference TRBV28 and TRBJ1-6, reads DVKVTQSSRYLVKRTGEKVFLECVQDMDHENMFWYRQDPGLGLRLIYFSYDVKMKEKGDIPEGYSVSREKKERFSLILESASTNQTSMYLCASSSGDSPLHFGNGTRLTVT.

J is TRBJ1-1 and V is TRBV6-5; D may be TRBD1 (5 bases). The germline V gene has CDR1 MNHEY and CDR2 SVGAGI. V lost 2 bases, J lost 2 bases, and 12 bases lay in between. The length of the CDR3 is 15 residues. This chain's CDR3 is CASSYREGRNTEAFF. The CDR3, as DNA: TGTGCCAGCAGTTACAGAGAGGGGCGAAACACTGAAGCTTTCTTT.

This rearrangement joins TRBV21-1 to TRBJ1-1. TRBV21-1 is an annotated pseudogene. This CDR3 has 14 residues. CDR3 bases: TGTGCCAGCAGCAAAGCCCTCTGGGGTAACGAAGCTTTCTTT. Translation gives CASSKALWGNEAFF.

The CDR3 loop reads CASRPTDSYEQYF. Here the CDR3 DNA reads TGTGCCAGCAGGCCGACAGACTCCTACGAGCAGTACTTC. V and J are TRBV28 and TRBJ2-7, with D perhaps matching TRBD1 (5 bases). The ends were cut back, 6 bases at V and 0 bases at J, with 9 bases in the middle. The CDR3 consists of 13 residues. The germline V gene has CDR1 MDHEN and CDR2 SYDVKM.

The rearrangement uses TRBV2 and TRBJ1-4; D might be TRBD1 (5 bases). The length of the CDR3 is 14 residues. Trimming left V 6 bases short and J 5 bases short, with 13 bases between. Germline CDR1 and CDR2: SNHLY and FYNNEI. Here the CDR3 reads CASSLPRGNEKLFF. The CDR3 DNA is TGTGCCAGCAGCCTCCCTAGGGGCAATGAAAAACTGTTTTTT.

CDR3 residues: CASSRDSTDTQYF. The DNA of the CDR3 is TGTGCCAGCAGTCGGGACTCCACAGATACGCAGTATTTT. The V call is TRBV6-4, the J call TRBJ2-3; a weak D match, TRBD2 (6 bases). V was pared by 5 bases and J by 2 bases, with 8 bases between. The CDR3 has 13 residues. Germline V gene lookup returns CDR1 MRHNA and CDR2 SNTAGT.